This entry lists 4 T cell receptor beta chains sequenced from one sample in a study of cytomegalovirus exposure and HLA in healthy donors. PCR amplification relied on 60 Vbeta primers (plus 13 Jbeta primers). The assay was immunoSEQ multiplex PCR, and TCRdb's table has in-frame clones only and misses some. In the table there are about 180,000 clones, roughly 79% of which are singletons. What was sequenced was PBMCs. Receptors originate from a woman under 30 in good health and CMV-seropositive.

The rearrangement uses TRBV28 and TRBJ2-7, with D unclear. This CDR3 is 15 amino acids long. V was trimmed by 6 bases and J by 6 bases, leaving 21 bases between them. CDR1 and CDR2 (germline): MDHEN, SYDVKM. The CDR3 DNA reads TGTGCCAGCAGCGCGCCCAGGAAAGCCCAGGTCGAGCAGTACTTC. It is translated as CASSAPRKAQVEQYF.

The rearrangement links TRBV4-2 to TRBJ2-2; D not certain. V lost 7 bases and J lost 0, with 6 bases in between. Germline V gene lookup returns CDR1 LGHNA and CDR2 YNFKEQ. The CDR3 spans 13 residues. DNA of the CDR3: TGTGCCAGCATCCACGCGAACACCGGGGAGCTGTTTTTT. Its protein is CASIHANTGELFF.

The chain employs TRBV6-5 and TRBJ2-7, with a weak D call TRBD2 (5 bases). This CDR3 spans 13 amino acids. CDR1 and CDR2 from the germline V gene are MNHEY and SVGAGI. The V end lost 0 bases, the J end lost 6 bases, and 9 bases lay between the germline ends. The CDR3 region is CASSYSQEAEQYF. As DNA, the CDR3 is TGTGCCAGCAGTTACTCTCAGGAGGCCGAGCAGTACTTC.

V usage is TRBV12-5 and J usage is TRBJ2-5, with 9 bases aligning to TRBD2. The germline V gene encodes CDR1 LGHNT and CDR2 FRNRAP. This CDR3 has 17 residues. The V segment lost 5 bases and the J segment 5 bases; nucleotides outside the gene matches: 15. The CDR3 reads CASGPGTGRAGGETQYF. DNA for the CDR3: TGTGCTAGTGGTCCCGGGACGGGGAGGGCGGGGGGGGAGACCCAGTACTTC. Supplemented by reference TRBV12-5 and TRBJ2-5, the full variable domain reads DARVTQTPRHKVTEMGQEVTMRCQPILGHNTVFWYRQTMMQGLELLAYFRNRAPLDDSGMPKDRFSAEMPDATLATLKIQPSEPRDSAVYFCASGPGTGRAGGETQYFGPGTRLLVL.